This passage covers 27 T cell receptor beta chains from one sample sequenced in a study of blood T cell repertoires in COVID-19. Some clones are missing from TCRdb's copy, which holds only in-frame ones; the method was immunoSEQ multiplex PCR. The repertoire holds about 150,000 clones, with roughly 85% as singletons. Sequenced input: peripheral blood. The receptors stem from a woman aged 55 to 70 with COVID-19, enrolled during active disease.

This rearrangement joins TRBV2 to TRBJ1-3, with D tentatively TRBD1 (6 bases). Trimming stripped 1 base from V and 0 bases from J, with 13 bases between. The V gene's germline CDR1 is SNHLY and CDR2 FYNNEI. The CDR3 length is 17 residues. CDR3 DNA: TGTGCCAGCAGTGAAGGGGACACCCATTACTCTGGAAACACCATATATTTT. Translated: CASSEGDTHYSGNTIYF.

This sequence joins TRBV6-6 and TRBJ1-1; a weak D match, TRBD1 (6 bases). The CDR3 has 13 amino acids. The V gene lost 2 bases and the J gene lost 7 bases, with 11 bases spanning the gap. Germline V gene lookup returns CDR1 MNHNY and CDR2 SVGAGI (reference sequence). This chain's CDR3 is CASSYTTGHEAFF. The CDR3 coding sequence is TGTGCCAGCAGTTACACCACAGGGCATGAAGCTTTCTTT.

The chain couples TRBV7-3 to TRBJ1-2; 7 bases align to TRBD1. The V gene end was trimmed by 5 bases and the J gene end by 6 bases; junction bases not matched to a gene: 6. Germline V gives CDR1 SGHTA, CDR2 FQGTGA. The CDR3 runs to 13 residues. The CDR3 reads CASSPRQGDGYTF. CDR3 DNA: TGTGCCAGCAGCCCCCGACAGGGTGATGGCTACACCTTC.

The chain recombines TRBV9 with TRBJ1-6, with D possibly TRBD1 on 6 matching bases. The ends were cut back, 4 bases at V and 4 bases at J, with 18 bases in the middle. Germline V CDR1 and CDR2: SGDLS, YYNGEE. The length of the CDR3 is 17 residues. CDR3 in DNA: TGTGCCAGCAGCAACAAAGGGAACGGACAGTATAATTCACCCCTCCACTTT. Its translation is CASSNKGNGQYNSPLHF.

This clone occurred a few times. The CDR3 region has the DNA TGTGCCAGCAGTTATGAGGGAAACACTGAAGCTTTCTTT. Its protein is CASSYEGNTEAFF. The chain combines TRBV6-6 with TRBJ1-1, with D hard to call. This CDR3 has 13 residues. V was cut by 3 bases and J by 2 bases, with 7 bases left in between. Per the germline V gene, CDR1 is MNHNY and CDR2 is SVGAGI (reference sequence).

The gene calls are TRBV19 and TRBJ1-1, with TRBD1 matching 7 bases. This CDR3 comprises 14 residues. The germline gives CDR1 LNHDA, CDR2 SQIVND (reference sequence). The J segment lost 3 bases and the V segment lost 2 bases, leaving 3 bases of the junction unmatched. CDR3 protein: CASSISGGDTEAFF. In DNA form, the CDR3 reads TGTGCCAGTAGTATATCAGGGGGAGACACTGAAGCTTTCTTT.

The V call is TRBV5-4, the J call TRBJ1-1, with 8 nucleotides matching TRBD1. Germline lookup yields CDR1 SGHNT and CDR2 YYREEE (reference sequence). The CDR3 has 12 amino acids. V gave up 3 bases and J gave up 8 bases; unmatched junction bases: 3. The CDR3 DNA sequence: TGTGCCAGCAGCTGGGACAGGAGAGAAGCTTTCTTT. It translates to CASSWDRREAFF.

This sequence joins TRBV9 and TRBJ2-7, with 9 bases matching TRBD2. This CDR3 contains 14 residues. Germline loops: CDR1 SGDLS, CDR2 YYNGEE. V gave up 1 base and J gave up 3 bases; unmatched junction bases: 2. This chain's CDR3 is CASSVLAGDYEQYF. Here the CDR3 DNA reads TGTGCCAGCAGCGTATTAGCGGGGGACTACGAGCAGTACTTC.

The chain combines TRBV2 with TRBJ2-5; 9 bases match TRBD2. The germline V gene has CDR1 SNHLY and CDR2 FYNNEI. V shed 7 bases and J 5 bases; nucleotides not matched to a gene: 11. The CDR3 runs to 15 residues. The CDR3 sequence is CASMGRKRGVETQYF. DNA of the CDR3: TGTGCCAGCATGGGTCGGAAGCGGGGGGTCGAGACCCAGTACTTC.

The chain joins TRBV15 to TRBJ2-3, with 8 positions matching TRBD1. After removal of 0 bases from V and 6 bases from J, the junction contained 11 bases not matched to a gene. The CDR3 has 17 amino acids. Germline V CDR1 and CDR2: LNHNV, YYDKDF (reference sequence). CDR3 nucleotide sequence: TGTGCCACCAGCAGAGATTCGCCAGGGGGCGCATGGGATACGCAGTATTTT. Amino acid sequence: CATSRDSPGGAWDTQYF.

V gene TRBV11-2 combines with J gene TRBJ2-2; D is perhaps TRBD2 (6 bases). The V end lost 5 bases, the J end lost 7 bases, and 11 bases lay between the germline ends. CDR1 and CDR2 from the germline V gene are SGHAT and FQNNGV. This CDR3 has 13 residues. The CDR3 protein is CASSTREVGELFF. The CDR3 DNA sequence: TGTGCCAGCAGCACCAGGGAGGTCGGGGAGCTGTTTTTT. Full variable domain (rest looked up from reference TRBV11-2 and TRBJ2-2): EAGVAQSPRYKIIEKRQSVAFWCNPISGHATLYWYQQILGQGPKLLIQFQNNGVVDDSQLPKDRFSAERLKGVDSTLKIQPAKLEDSAVYLCASSTREVGELFFGEGSRLTVL.

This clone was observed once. In DNA, the CDR3 is TGTGCCATCAGTACAGGCTATAATTCACCCCTCCACTTT. Translation gives CAISTGYNSPLHF. The genes are TRBV10-3 and TRBJ1-6; a weak D match, TRBD1 (5 bases). The CDR3 loop spans 13 amino acids. V was clipped by 5 bases and J by 3 bases, with 5 bases between them. Germline V gene sequence: CDR1 ENHRY, CDR2 SYGVKD.

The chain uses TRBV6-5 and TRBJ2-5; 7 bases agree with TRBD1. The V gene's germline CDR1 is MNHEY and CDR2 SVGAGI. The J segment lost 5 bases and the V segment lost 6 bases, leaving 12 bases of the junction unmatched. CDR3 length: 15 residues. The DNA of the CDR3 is TGTGCCAGCAGACGTCAGGGGGTAGCCCGCGAGACCCAGTACTTC. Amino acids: CASRRQGVARETQYF.

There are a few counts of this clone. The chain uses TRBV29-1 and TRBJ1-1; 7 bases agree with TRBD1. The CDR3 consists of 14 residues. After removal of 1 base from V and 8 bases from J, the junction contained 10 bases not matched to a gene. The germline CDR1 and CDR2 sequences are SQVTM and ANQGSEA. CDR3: CSVEVETGSIEAFF. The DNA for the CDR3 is TGCAGCGTTGAAGTTGAGACAGGGTCTATCGAAGCTTTCTTT.

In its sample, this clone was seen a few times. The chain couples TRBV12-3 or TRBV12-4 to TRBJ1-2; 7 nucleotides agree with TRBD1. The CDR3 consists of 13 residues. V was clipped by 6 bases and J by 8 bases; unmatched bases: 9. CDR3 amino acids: CASRQGRLGGYTF. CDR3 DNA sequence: TGTGCCAGCAGACAGGGGCGCCTGGGGGGCTACACCTTC.

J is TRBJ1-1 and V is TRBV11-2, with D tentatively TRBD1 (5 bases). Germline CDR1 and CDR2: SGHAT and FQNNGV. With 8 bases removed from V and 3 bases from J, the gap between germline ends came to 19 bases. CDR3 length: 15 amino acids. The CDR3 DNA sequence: TGTGCCAGCCCCTGGGGGGGAATCCTGGACACTGAAGCTTTCTTT. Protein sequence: CASPWGGILDTEAFF.

This CDR3 reads CASSQLTSGGPTKETQYF. The CDR3 nucleotides are TGCGCCAGCAGCCAATTGACTAGCGGGGGCCCCACTAAAGAGACCCAGTACTTC. The gene calls are TRBV4-3 and TRBJ2-5; 12 nucleotides match TRBD2. CDR1 is LGHNA, CDR2 YSLEER, per germline. The CDR3 has 18 amino acids. V lost 2 bases, J lost 3 bases, and 10 bases stayed unmatched.

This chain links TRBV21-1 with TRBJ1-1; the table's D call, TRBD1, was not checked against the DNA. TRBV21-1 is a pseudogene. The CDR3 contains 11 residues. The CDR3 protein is CASILDRGAFF. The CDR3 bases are TGTGCCAGCATCCTTGACAGGGGGGCTTTCTTT.

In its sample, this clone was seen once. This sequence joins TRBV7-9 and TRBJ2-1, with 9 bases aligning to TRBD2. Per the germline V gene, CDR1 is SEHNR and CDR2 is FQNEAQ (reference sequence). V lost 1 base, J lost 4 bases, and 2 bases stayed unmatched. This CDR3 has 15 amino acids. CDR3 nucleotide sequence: TGTGCCAGCAGCTTAGTGGCGGGGGGGTACAATGAGCAGTTCTTC. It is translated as CASSLVAGGYNEQFF.

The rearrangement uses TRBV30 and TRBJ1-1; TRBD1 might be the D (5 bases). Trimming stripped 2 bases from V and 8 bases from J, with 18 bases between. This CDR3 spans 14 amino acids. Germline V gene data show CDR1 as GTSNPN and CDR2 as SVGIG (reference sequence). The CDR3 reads CAWSPDISDVEAFF. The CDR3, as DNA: TGTGCCTGGAGTCCGGACATATCGGATGTAGAAGCTTTCTTT.

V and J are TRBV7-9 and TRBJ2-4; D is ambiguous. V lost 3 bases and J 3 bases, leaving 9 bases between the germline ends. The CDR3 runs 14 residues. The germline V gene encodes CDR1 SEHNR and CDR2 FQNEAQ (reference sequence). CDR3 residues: CASSLVASKNIQYF. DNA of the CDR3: TGTGCCAGCAGCTTGGTGGCTAGCAAAAACATTCAGTACTTC.

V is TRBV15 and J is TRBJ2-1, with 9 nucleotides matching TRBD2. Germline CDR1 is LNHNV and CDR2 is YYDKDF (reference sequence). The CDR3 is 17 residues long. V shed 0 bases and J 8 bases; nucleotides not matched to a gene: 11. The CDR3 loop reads CATSRDDWRGGGYEQFF. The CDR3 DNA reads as TGTGCCACCAGCAGAGATGATTGGCGGGGGGGCGGCTATGAGCAGTTCTTC.

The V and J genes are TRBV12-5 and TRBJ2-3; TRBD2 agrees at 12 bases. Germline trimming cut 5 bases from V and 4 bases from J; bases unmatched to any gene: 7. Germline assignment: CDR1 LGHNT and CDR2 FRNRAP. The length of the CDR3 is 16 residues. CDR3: CASGQLAGGGPDTQYF. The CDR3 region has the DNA TGTGCTAGTGGTCAACTAGCGGGGGGCGGGCCAGATACGCAGTATTTT.

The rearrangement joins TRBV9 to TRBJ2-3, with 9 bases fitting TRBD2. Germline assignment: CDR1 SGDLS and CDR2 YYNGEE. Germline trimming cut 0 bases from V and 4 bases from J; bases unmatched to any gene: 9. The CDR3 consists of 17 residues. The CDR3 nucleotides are TGTGCCAGCAGCGTAGGTGTTGGCGGGGGGGCCGCAGATACGCAGTATTTT. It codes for CASSVGVGGGAADTQYF.

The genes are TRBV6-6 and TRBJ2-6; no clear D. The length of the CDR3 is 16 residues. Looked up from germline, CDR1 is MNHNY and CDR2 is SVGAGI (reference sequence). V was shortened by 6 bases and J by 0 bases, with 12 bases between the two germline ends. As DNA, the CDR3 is TGTGCCAGCAGGCCGAAAGCCGTCTCTGGGGCCAACGTCCTGACTTTC. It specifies CASRPKAVSGANVLTF.

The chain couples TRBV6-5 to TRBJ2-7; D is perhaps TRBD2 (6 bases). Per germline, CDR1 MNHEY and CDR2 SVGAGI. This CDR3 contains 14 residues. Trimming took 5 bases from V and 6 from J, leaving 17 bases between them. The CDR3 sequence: CASSIRALAGEQYF. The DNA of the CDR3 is TGTGCCAGCAGTATTCGCGCACTAGCTGGCGAGCAGTACTTC.

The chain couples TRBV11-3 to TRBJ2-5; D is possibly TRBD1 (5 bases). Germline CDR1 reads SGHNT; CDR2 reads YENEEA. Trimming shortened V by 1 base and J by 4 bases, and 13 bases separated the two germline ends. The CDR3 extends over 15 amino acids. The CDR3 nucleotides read TGTGCCAGCAGCTTAGGGGCCAGGGTCCGAGAGACCCAGTACTTC. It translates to CASSLGARVRETQYF.